These T cell receptor beta chains were read from a single sample in a study of blood T cells in healthy people across ages. TCRdb redid the calling of the 5' RACE reads with MiXCR, one entry per CDR3 protein. The sample includes roughly 1,700,000 distinct CDR3 sequences, about 28% of them seen just once. The material sequenced was blood. The origin of the receptors is a woman in her twenties or thirties in good health. The CDR3 runs from the conserved cysteine through the conserved F or W. D genes are given only for firm matches.

V	J	D	CDR3
TRBV15	TRBJ1-1	-	CATSDGRFVAEAFF
TRBV4-1	TRBJ2-7	TRBD2	CASSQGRELSYEQYF
TRBV29-1	TRBJ1-2	-	CSVEAKAASNYGYTF
TRBV5-1	TRBJ1-1	-	CASSMGGLDTEAFF
TRBV4-2	TRBJ2-7	-	CASSQVWESTNYEQYF
TRBV11-2	TRBJ1-5	TRBD1	CASSPEGQGSDQPQHF
TRBV10-2	TRBJ2-7	-	CASSDSRVDYEQYF
TRBV29-1	TRBJ2-7	-	CSVDDSFSYEQYF
TRBV14	TRBJ2-6	-	CASSLLGDRGANVLTF
TRBV18	TRBJ2-5	TRBD1	CASSRGQSQETQYF
TRBV7-2	TRBJ2-1	TRBD2	CATGGYNEQFF
TRBV6-2/TRBV6-3	TRBJ2-7	-	CASSYSTQLMGYEQYF
TRBV2	TRBJ1-2	TRBD1	CASSRETGKSGYTF
TRBV7-2	TRBJ2-3	-	CASSTQGDTQYF
TRBV29-1	TRBJ2-1	TRBD2	CSVEDLRIGLADNEQFF
TRBV20-1	TRBJ1-2	-	CSARSWDGGGSGYTF
TRBV4-3	TRBJ2-1	TRBD2	CASSQDRASGVYNEQFF
TRBV12-3/TRBV12-4	TRBJ2-5	-	CASSPGILIQETQYF
TRBV29-1	TRBJ1-6	TRBD1	CSVKGQGNSPLHF
TRBV7-9	TRBJ1-4	TRBD1	CASSSRQGADEKRFF
TRBV25-1	TRBJ2-1	-	CASSLTGDLDNEQFF
TRBV4-2	TRBJ2-3	-	CASSPLGGVVQDTQYF
TRBV12-3/TRBV12-4	TRBJ1-5	-	CASRNHGSNQPQHF
TRBV9	TRBJ1-4	TRBD1	CASSFRDREEKLFF
TRBV24-1	TRBJ2-7	-	CATPAEPALGYF
TRBV6-5	TRBJ2-7	TRBD2	CASSPSGGDDEQYF
TRBV12-5	TRBJ2-4	-	CASALGRSGEQYF
TRBV27	TRBJ2-2	-	CASSHTGEPFF
TRBV20-1	TRBJ2-7	TRBD1	CSARSRDRHYEQYF
TRBV20-1	TRBJ2-1	-	CSARETRGGTYNEQFF
TRBV12-3/TRBV12-4	TRBJ2-3	TRBD2	CASSSPWGGDTDTQYF